Below are 4 T cell receptor beta chains sequenced from a single sample in a study of blood T cell repertoires in COVID-19. This table comes from immunoSEQ multiplex PCR, and its TCRdb copy is limited to in-frame clones, with some not included. The sample contains around 170,000 clones, around 80% of which appear only once. Sample: PBMCs or T cells enriched from blood (not recorded which). The receptors come from a man aged 50-60 years who had recovered from COVID-19.

V is TRBV5-4 and J is TRBJ2-7; TRBD2 might be the D (6 bases). Trimming took off 1 base at V and 3 bases at J, with 14 bases between the two ends. Germline V gene sequence: CDR1 SGHNT, CDR2 YYREEE (reference sequence). This CDR3 spans 15 amino acids. CDR3 protein: CASSLSGGGGYEQYF. CDR3 bases: TGTGCCAGCAGCTTGTCCGGGGGAGGAGGCTACGAGCAGTACTTC.

V usage is TRBV4-2 and J usage is TRBJ1-2, with a tentative D call TRBD1 (5 bases). The germline gives CDR1 LGHNA, CDR2 YNFKEQ. The CDR3 spans 18 residues. V shed 2 bases and J shed 5 bases, with 24 bases lying between them. In DNA, the CDR3 is TGTGCCAGCAGCCAACCTCTCGGGGGGGGTGAGAGGGAGTATGGCTACACCTTC. This codes for CASSQPLGGGEREYGYTF.

This chain links TRBV30 with TRBJ1-2, with a possible D match to TRBD1 (6 bases). Germline V gives CDR1 GTSNPN, CDR2 SVGIG (reference sequence). This CDR3 region has 13 residues. Trimming cost V 4 bases and J 0 bases, with 9 bases left between them. This chain's CDR3 is CAWTRQANYGYTF. In DNA form, the CDR3 reads TGTGCCTGGACCCGACAGGCTAACTATGGCTACACCTTC.

This chain links TRBV5-1 with TRBJ1-1; D is ambiguous. V lost 0 bases to trimming and J lost 4 bases, with 13 bases between them. Germline CDR1 is SGHRS and CDR2 is YFSETQ. This CDR3 is built from 15 residues. CDR3 nucleotide sequence: TGCGCCAGCAGCTTGGGAGATCGGGATTCCACTGAAGCTTTCTTT. Encoded protein: CASSLGDRDSTEAFF.